This entry features one T cell receptor (beta chain) sequence. Method: immunoSEQ multiplex PCR; TCRdb's copy keeps in-frame clones and lacks some. Of 75,000 to 95,000 clones listed, just over 90% are singletons. This entry is derived from a study of control samples from healthy donors and cancer patients. The germline V gene encodes CDR1 SGHRS and CDR2 YFSETQ. V lost 4 bases to trimming and J lost 4 bases; unmatched junction nucleotides: 5. The CDR3 is 13 residues long. Sequencing was done on a sample of blood. The genes are TRBV5-1 and TRBJ2-7, with TRBD2 matching over 7 bases. The receptor was derived from a young woman in good health. The CDR3 spells CASSVERGYEQYF. Written as DNA, the CDR3 is TGCGCCAGCAGCGTCGAGCGGGGTTACGAGCAGTACTTC. The whole variable domain, remainder taken from reference TRBV5-1 and TRBJ2-7, is KAGVTQTPRYLIKTRGQQVTLSCSPISGHRSVSWYQQTPGQGLQFLFEYFSETQRNKGNFPGRFSGRQFSNSRSEMNVSTLELGDSALYLCASSVERGYEQYFGPGTRLTVT.